The next 8 T cell receptor beta chains were all read from a single sample in a study of blood T cells in healthy people across ages. A J-beta primer mix and a sample-barcoded 5' primer were used in a second PCR of about 7 to 11 cycles. One entry per CDR3 protein, called by TCRdb with MiXCR from the 5' RACE reads. This table has hundreds of thousands of distinct CDR3 sequences, 49% appearing once. Sample: blood. The source is a woman aged 55-70 years in good health.

This clonotype was seen only a few times. This chain uses TRBV27 with TRBJ2-7; 9 bases are a match to TRBD1. Germline V gene sequence: CDR1 MNHEY, CDR2 SMNVEV (reference sequence). The CDR3 length is 20 residues. J gave up 3 bases and V 0 bases, and 18 bases lay outside the gene matches. The CDR3: CASSLSGRTLGQGWSYEQYF. CDR3 DNA sequence: TGTGCCAGCAGTTTATCGGGGAGGACGTTGGGACAGGGATGGAGCTACGAGCAGTACTTC.

This clonotype appeared a few times. The genes are TRBV5-1 and TRBJ2-5; tentative D call: TRBD1 (5 bases). This CDR3 is built from 14 residues. Trimming removed 4 bases from V and 4 bases from J, with 14 bases in between. From germline, CDR1 is SGHRS and CDR2 YFSETQ. The CDR3 sequence is CASSPTVVRETQYF. For the CDR3, the DNA is TGCGCCAGCAGCCCGACAGTGGTACGAGAGACCCAGTACTTC.

The chain carries TRBV20-1 and TRBJ2-3; 13 bases line up with TRBD2. The CDR3 is 18 residues long. CDR1 and CDR2 (germline): DFQATT, SNEGSKA (reference sequence). V shed 0 bases, J shed 7 bases, and the junction held 13 bases outside the gene matches. CDR3 residues: CSAREFGLAGVWTNTQYF. The DNA of the CDR3 is TGCAGTGCTAGAGAATTTGGACTAGCGGGGGTGTGGACGAATACGCAGTATTTT.

J is TRBJ2-3 and V is TRBV4-2; 10 nucleotides align to TRBD2. J lost 2 bases, V lost 0 bases, and 8 bases had no gene match. Germline V CDR1 and CDR2: LGHNA, YNFKEQ. This CDR3 comprises 18 residues. CDR3 nucleotide sequence: TGTGCCAGCAGCCAAGATAGAGCGGGAGGGCCCAACACAGATACGCAGTATTTT. Amino acids: CASSQDRAGGPNTDTQYF.

The table lists this clonotype with a few counts. The chain joins TRBV15 to TRBJ2-5; 11 nucleotides agree with TRBD2. Matching the DNA end better, TRBJ2-7 makes the J call doubtful. Germline V CDR1 and CDR2: LNHNV, YYDKDF (reference sequence). This CDR3 contains 15 residues. This CDR3 is CATSRDGTSGYEQYF. CDR3 DNA: TGTGCCACCAGCAGAGATGGGACTAGCGGTTACGAGCAGTACTTC.

The chain combines TRBV4-3 with TRBJ2-7, with TRBD2 matching over 13 bases. CDR3 length: 20 amino acids. V shed 7 bases and J 7 bases; nucleotides not matched to a gene: 25. Germline V gene sequence: CDR1 LGHNA, CDR2 YSLEER. DNA of the CDR3: TGCGCCAGCAACAAAGACCCGACTAGCGGGGGGATTAGCTCCTACAATGAGCAGTACTTC. Protein: CASNKDPTSGGISSYNEQYF.

The chain couples TRBV28 to TRBJ2-5; 9 bases map to TRBD1. This CDR3 has 16 amino acids. Germline V gene data show CDR1 as MDHEN and CDR2 as SYDVKM. Losses at the gene ends were 5 bases for V and 6 bases for J; bases not matched to a gene: 13. This CDR3 is CASSAGQGGRLKTQYF. CDR3 in DNA: TGTGCCAGCAGTGCGGGACAGGGAGGACGCTTAAAGACCCAGTACTTC.

This clonotype has more than one count but fewer than ten. The chain joins TRBV20-1 to TRBJ1-5; 9 nucleotides match TRBD1. Germline CDR1 and CDR2: DFQATT and SNEGSKA (reference sequence). The CDR3 sequence is 15 residues long. J gave up 1 base and V 1 base, and 2 bases lay outside the gene matches. The CDR3 is CSARGQGESNQPQHF. CDR3 nucleotide sequence: TGCAGTGCTAGAGGACAGGGGGAAAGCAATCAGCCCCAGCATTTT.